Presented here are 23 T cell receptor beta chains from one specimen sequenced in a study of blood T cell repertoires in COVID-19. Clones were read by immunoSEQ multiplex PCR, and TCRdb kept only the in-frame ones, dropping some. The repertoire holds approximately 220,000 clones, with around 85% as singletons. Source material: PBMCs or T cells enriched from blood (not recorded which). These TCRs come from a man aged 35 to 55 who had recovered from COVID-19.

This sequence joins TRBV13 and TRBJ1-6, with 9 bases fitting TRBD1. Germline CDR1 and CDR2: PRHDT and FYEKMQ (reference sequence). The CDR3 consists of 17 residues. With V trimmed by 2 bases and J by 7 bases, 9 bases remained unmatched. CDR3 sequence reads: CASSLFTGGVGNSPLHF. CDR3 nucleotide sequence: TGTGCCAGCAGCTTATTCACAGGGGGCGTCGGGAATTCACCCCTCCACTTT.

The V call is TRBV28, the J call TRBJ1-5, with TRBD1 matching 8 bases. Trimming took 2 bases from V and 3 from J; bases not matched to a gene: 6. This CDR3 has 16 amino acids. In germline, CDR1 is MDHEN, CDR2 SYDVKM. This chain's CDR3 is CASSLLTGGNNQPQHF. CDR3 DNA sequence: TGTGCCAGCAGTTTACTCACAGGGGGTAACAATCAGCCCCAGCATTTT. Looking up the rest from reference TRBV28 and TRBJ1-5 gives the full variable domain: DVKVTQSSRYLVKRTGEKVFLECVQDMDHENMFWYRQDPGLGLRLIYFSYDVKMKEKGDIPEGYSVSREKKERFSLILESASTNQTSMYLCASSLLTGGNNQPQHFGDGTRLSIL.

CDR3 DNA sequence: TGTGCCAGCAGTCCTCCGCCCGGGACTAGTGGCGACAATGAGCAGTTCTTC. This sequence encodes CASSPPPGTSGDNEQFF. The chain employs TRBV28 and TRBJ2-1, with 8 positions matching TRBD2. CDR1 is MDHEN and CDR2 is SYDVKM in the germline V gene. The J segment lost 5 bases and the V segment lost 5 bases, leaving 14 bases of the junction unmatched. There are 17 residues in the CDR3.

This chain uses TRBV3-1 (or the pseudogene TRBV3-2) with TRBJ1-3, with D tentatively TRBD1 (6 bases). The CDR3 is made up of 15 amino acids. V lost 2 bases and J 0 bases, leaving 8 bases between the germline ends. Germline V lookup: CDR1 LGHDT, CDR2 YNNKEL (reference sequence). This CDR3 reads CASSQQGISGNTIYF. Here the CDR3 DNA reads TGTGCCAGCAGCCAACAGGGGATCTCTGGAAACACCATATATTTT.

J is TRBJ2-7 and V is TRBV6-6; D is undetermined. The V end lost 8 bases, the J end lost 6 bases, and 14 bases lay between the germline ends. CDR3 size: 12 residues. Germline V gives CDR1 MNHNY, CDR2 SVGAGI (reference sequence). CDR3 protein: CASGESALEQYF. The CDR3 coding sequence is TGTGCCAGCGGCGAAAGCGCCCTCGAGCAGTACTTC.

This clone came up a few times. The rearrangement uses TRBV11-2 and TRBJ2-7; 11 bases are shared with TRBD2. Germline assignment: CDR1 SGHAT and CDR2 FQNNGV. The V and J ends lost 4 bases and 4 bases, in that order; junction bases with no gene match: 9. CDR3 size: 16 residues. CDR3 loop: CASSSLSGRAFYEQYF. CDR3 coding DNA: TGTGCCAGCAGCTCCCTTAGCGGGAGGGCCTTTTACGAGCAGTACTTC.

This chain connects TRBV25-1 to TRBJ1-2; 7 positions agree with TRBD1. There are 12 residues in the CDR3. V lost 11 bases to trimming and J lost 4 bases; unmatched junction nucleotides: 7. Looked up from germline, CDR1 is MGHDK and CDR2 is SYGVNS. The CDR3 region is CAARGGFYGYTF. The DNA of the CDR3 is TGTGCCGCCAGAGGGGGCTTCTATGGCTACACCTTC.

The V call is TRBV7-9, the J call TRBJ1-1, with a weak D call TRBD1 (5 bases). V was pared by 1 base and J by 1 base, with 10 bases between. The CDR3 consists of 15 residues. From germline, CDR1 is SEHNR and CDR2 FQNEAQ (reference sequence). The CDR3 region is CASSLGFRGNTEAFF. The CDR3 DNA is TGTGCCAGCAGCTTAGGATTTAGGGGGAACACTGAAGCTTTCTTT.

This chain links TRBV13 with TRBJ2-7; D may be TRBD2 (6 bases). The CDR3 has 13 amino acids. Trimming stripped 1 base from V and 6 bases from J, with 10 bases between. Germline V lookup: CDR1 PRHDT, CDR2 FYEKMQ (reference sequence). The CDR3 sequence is CASSLEEGGEQYF. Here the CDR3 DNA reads TGTGCCAGCAGCTTAGAGGAGGGAGGCGAGCAGTACTTC.

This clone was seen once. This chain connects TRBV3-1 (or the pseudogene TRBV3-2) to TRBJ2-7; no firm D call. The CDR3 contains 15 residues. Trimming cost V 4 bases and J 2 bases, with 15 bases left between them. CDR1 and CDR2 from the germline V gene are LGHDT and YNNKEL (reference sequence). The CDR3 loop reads CASSPATSVAYEQYF. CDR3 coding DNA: TGTGCCAGCAGCCCCGCTACCTCCGTAGCCTACGAGCAGTACTTC.

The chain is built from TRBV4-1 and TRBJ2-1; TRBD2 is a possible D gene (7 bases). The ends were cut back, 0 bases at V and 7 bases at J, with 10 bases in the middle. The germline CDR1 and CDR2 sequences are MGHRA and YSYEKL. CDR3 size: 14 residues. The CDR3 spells CASSQEGGGNEQFF. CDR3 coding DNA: TGCGCCAGCAGCCAAGAGGGAGGGGGTAATGAGCAGTTCTTC.

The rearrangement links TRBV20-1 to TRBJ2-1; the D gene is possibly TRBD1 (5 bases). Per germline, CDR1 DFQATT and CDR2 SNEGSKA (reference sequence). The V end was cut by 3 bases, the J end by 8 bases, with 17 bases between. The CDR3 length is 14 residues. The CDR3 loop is CSASRAGSGYEQFF. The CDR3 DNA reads TGCAGTGCTAGTCGGGCAGGGTCAGGCTATGAGCAGTTCTTC.

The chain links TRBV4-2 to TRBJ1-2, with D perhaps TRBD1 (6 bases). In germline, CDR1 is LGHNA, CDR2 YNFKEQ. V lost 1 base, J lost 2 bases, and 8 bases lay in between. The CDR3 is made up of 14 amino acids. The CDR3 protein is CASSQGGTNYGYTF. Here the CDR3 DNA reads TGTGCCAGCAGCCAAGGAGGGACAAACTATGGCTACACCTTC.

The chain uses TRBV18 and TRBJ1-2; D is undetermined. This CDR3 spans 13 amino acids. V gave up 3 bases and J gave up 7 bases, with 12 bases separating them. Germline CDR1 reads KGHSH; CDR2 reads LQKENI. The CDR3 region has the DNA TGTGCCAGCTCACCCCGAGGAAAAGGTGGCTACACCTTC. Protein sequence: CASSPRGKGGYTF.

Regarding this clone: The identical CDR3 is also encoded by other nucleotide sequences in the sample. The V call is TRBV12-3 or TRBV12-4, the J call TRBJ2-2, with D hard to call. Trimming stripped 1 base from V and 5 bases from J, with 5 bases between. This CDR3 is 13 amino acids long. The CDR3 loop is CASSLVLTGELFF. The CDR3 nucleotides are TGTGCCAGCAGTTTAGTTCTGACCGGGGAGCTGTTTTTT.

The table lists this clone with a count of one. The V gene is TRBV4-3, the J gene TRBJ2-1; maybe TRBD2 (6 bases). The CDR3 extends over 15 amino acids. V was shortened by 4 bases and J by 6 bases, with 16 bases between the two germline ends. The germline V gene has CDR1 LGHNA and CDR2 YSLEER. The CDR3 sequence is CASSRLSGEFNEQFF. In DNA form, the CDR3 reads TGCGCCAGCAGCCGTCTCTCGGGAGAGTTCAATGAGCAGTTCTTC.

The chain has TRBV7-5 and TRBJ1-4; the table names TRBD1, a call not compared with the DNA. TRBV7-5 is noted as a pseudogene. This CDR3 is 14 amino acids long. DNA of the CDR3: TGTGCCAGAAGCGCGGGACAGGGGGAGGAAAAACTGTTTTTT. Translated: CARSAGQGEEKLFF.

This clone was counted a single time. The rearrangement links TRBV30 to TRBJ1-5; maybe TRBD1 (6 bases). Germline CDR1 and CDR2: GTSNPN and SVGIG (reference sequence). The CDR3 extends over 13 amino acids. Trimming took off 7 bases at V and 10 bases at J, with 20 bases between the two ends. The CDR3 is CAFSPDRNLPQHF. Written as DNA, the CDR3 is TGTGCCTTCTCACCGGACAGAAACTTACCCCAGCATTTT.

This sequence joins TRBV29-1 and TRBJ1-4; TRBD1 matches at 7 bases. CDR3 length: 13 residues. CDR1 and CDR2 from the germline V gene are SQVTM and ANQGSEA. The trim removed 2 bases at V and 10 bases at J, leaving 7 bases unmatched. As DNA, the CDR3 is TGCAGCGTTGAAACTCAAGGGGGCGGAAAACTGTTTTTT. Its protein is CSVETQGGGKLFF. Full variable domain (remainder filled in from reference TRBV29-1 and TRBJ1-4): SAVISQKPSRDICQRGTSLTIQCQVDSQVTMMFWYRQQPGQSLTLIATANQGSEATYESGFVIDKFPISRPNLTFSTLTVSNMSPEDSSIYLCSVETQGGGKLFFGSGTQLSVL.

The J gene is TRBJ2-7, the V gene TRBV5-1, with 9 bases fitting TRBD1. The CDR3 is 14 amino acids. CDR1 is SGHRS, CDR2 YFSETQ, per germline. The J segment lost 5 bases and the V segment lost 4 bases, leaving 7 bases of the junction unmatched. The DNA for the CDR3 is TGCGCCAGCAGCGGGGGACAGGGCAAAAACGAGCAGTACTTC. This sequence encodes CASSGGQGKNEQYF.

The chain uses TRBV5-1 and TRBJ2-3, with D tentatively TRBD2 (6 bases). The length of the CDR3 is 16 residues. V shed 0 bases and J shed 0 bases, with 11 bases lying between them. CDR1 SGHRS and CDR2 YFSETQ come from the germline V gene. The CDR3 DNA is TGCGCCAGCAGCTTGGCTGGGACTCCAAGCACAGATACGCAGTATTTT. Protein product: CASSLAGTPSTDTQYF.

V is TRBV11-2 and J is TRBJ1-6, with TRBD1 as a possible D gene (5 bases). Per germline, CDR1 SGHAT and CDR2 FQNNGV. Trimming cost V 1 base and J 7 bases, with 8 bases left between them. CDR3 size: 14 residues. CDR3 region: CASSLGQGNSPLHF. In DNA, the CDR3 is TGTGCCAGCAGCTTAGGCCAGGGAAATTCACCCCTCCACTTT.

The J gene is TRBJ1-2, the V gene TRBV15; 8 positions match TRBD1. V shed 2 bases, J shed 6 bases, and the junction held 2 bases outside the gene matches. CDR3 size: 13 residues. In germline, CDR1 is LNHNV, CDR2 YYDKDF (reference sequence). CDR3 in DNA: TGTGCCACCAGCAGATCAGGGGGCAATGGCTACACCTTC. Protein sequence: CATSRSGGNGYTF.